A selection of T cell receptor beta chains follows, all from one sample in a study of CD8+CD57+ T cells in acquired aplastic anemia. TCRdb used MiXCR to reprocess the reads, holding one entry per CDR3 protein. The sample has roughly 500,000 distinct CDR3 sequences, around a third seen once; the top ten hold 0.7% to 1%. The specimen was sorted CD4+, CD8+, or CD8+CD57+ T cells (not recorded which) from PBMCs. These receptors were collected from a human donor with aplastic anemia. Both conserved end residues are part of each CDR3. The D gene is left open where the match is weak. Expanded clones get a size class; other rows say once, few or many, or leave the size out.

16	.	TRBJ2-4	.	TRBV10-3	CAISASLIRAKNIQYF	TGTGCCATCAGTGCTAGCCTTATTCGGGCCAAAAACATTCAGTACTTC
14	.	TRBJ2-1	.	TRBV19	CASSRLVTGHEQFF	TGTGCCAGTAGCCGGCTAGTGACGGGTCATGAGCAGTTCTTC
13	few	TRBJ1-2	TRBD1	TRBV6-2/TRBV6-3	CASSRQGVGGYTF	TGTGCCAGCAGTCGACAGGGAGTGGGCGGCTACACCTTC
15	many	TRBJ2-1	TRBD2	TRBV15	CATSRERGGYNEQFF	TGTGCCACCAGCAGAGAGCGGGGGGGTTACAATGAGCAGTTCTTC
15	few	TRBJ2-3	TRBD2	TRBV20-1	CSASPLAGVSDTQYF	TGCAGTGCTAGCCCACTGGCGGGAGTTTCAGATACGCAGTATTTT
15	.	TRBJ1-6	.	TRBV19	CASRRSAGVNSPLHF	TGTGCCAGTAGAAGGAGTGCGGGGGTCAATTCACCCCTCCACTTT
12	many	TRBJ1-1	TRBD1	TRBV19	CASSDRDTEAFF	TGTGCCAGTTCCGACAGGGACACTGAAGCTTTCTTT
15	.	TRBJ1-2	TRBD1	TRBV2	CASREGQGVIYGYTF	TGTGCCAGCAGGGAGGGACAGGGGGTGATCTATGGCTACACCTTC
15	.	TRBJ1-2	.	TRBV19	CAWSVDQTARYGYTF	TGTGCCTGGAGTGTAGACCAAACAGCTAGGTATGGCTACACCTTC
13	many	TRBJ1-2	TRBD1	TRBV2	CASSVDRVRAGTF	TGTGCCAGCAGCGTGGACAGGGTGAGGGCCGGCACCTTC
14	.	TRBJ1-1	TRBD1	TRBV20-1	CRAREGRQGSEAFF	TGCCGTGCGCGGGAAGGGCGACAGGGATCCGAAGCTTTCTTT
14	.	TRBJ1-3	.	TRBV15	CATSLGGPGNTIYF	TGTGCCACCAGCCTCGGGGGACCTGGAAACACCATATATTTT
15	.	TRBJ1-5	.	TRBV6-5	CASSYSLPSNQPQHF	TGTGCCAGCAGTTACTCGTTGCCGAGCAATCAGCCCCAGCATTTT
15	.	TRBJ2-7	.	TRBV6-1	CASSVGHGTPNEQYF	TGTGCCAGCAGTGTGGGACACGGAACCCCTAACGAGCAGTACTTC
17	many	TRBJ2-1	.	TRBV15	CATSRDKVGSSYNEQFF	TGTGCCACCAGCAGAGATAAGGTTGGGAGCTCCTACAATGAGCAGTTCTTC
13	many	TRBJ2-2	.	TRBV15	CATSRARHGELFF	TGTGCCACCAGCAGAGCTAGGCACGGGGAGCTGTTTTTT
15	few	TRBJ2-7	TRBD2	TRBV27	CASSPYSGGPYEQYF	TGTGCCAGCAGTCCTTATAGCGGGGGACCCTACGAGCAGTACTTC
15	.	TRBJ2-5	.	TRBV4-2	CASSQDVSGLSEQYF	TGTGCCAGCAGCCAAGATGTTTCGGGTCTGTCGGAGCAGTACTTC
16	many	TRBJ1-1	TRBD1	TRBV20-1	CSARAGQGIRYTEAFF	TGCAGTGCTAGAGCGGGACAGGGAATTCGTTACACTGAAGCTTTCTTT
14	many	TRBJ2-7	.	TRBV2	CASMEGGLGYEQYF	TGTGCCAGCATGGAGGGGGGCCTAGGGTACGAGCAGTACTTC
15	.	TRBJ1-4	TRBD1	TRBV29-1	CSVVEGARTNEKLFF	TGCAGCGTTGTCGAGGGGGCGCGCACTAATGAAAAACTGTTTTTT
14	.	TRBJ2-7	TRBD1	TRBV29-1	CSVARTGNRYEQYF	TGCAGCGTAGCAAGGACAGGGAACCGCTACGAGCAGTACTTC
13	.	TRBJ2-1	.	TRBV19	CASSRLVLNEQFF	TGTGCCAGTAGTAGACTAGTTCTCAATGAGCAGTTCTTC
15	.	TRBJ2-7	TRBD2	TRBV9	CASSQTGTSGGTQYF	TGTGCCAGCAGCCAAACTGGGACTAGCGGGGGAACGCAGTACTTC
16	.	TRBJ1-6	TRBD1	TRBV2	CASRGTGASRNSPLHF	TGTGCCAGCAGAGGGACAGGGGCATCGCGTAATTCACCCCTCCACTTT
14	many	TRBJ2-2	.	TRBV10-3	CAISSLTGTGELFF	TGTGCCATCAGTAGTCTTACGGGTACCGGGGAGCTGTTTTTT
15	many	TRBJ1-2	.	TRBV7-9	CASSLDSPRGYGYTF	TGTGCCAGCAGCTTAGACAGCCCCCGGGGCTATGGCTACACCTTC
14	.	TRBJ2-1	.	TRBV10-1	CAISVGGGAVKQFF	TGTGCCATCAGTGTTGGAGGGGGGGCCGTTAAGCAGTTCTTC
15	many	TRBJ1-2	TRBD1	TRBV7-2	CASSLLPQGAHGYTF	TGTGCCAGCAGCTTATTACCCCAGGGGGCCCATGGCTACACCTTC
13	.	TRBJ1-6	.	TRBV30	CAWSERINSPLHF	TGTGCCTGGAGTGAACGGATTAATTCACCCCTCCACTTT
15	.	TRBJ2-7	.	TRBV5-1	CASSFLSNEGAEQYF	TGCGCCAGCAGCTTTTTATCGAACGAAGGTGCCGAGCAGTACTTC
16	once	TRBJ1-6	.	TRBV5-5	CASSLGWRGDNSPLHF	TGTGCCAGCAGCTTAGGTTGGCGGGGGGATAATTCACCCCTCCACTTT
14	few	TRBJ1-6	.	TRBV30	CAWRYRTLYSPLHF	TGTGCCTGGAGATACAGGACTCTCTATTCACCCCTCCACTTT
14	few	TRBJ2-5	TRBD2	TRBV20-1	CSGTLVAGQETQYF	TGCAGTGGAACACTCGTAGCGGGGCAAGAGACCCAGTACTTC
15	.	TRBJ1-1	TRBD1	TRBV10-3	CATRGQGAGDTEAFF	TGTGCCACACGGGGACAGGGGGCGGGTGACACTGAAGCTTTCTTT
14	.	TRBJ2-1	.	TRBV24-1	CATSSPGVGNEQFF	TGTGCCACCAGTTCCCCGGGAGTTGGCAATGAGCAGTTCTTC
15	.	TRBJ1-2	.	TRBV4-2	CASSQDRRGLYGYTF	TGTGCCAGCAGCCAAGATAGGCGGGGTCTCTATGGCTACACCTTC
13	many	TRBJ1-2	.	TRBV20-1	CSAKTQALYGYTF	TGCAGTGCCAAGACCCAGGCCCTCTATGGCTACACCTTC
15	many	TRBJ2-3	.	TRBV14	CASSQLSGFPDTQYF	TGTGCCAGCAGCCAACTTTCGGGTTTCCCAGATACGCAGTATTTT
15	many	TRBJ1-2	.	TRBV15	CATSRDTLGPRGYTF	TGTGCCACCAGCAGAGATACTCTAGGACCCCGAGGCTACACCTTC
15	many	TRBJ2-3	.	TRBV25-1	CASSGGATSTDTQYF	TGTGCCAGCAGCGGCGGGGCCACCTCTACGGATACGCAGTATTTT
14	.	TRBJ2-5	.	TRBV15	CATSSDLNVETQYF	TGTGCCACCAGCAGCGATCTCAACGTAGAGACCCAGTACTTC
15	few	TRBJ1-2	.	TRBV7-9	CASSFRGDTYGGYTF	TGTGCCAGCAGCTTCCGGGGTGATACCTACGGGGGCTACACCTTC
14	.	TRBJ1-4	.	TRBV5-1	CASSLRGDNEKLFF	TGCGCCAGCAGCTTGAGGGGAGACAATGAAAAACTGTTTTTT
14	.	TRBJ2-2	.	TRBV9	CASSLGPNTGELFF	TGTGCCAGCTCGCTTGGACCGAACACCGGGGAGCTGTTTTTT
12	many	TRBJ2-7	.	TRBV20-1	CSARVDHYEQYF	TGCAGTGCTAGAGTGGACCACTACGAGCAGTACTTC
15	many	TRBJ2-7	TRBD1	TRBV19	CASSVRTGDPYEQYF	TGTGCCAGTAGTGTCCGGACAGGGGATCCCTACGAGCAGTACTTC
14	few	TRBJ2-1	.	TRBV15	CATIRGGTNNEQFF	TGTGCCACCATCAGGGGCGGGACCAACAATGAGCAGTTCTTC
14	few	TRBJ2-7	.	TRBV2	CASSYLTNPYEQYF	TGTGCCAGCAGTTACCTAACAAATCCATACGAGCAGTACTTC
13	.	TRBJ1-1	.	TRBV9	CASSVALTTEAFF	TGTGCCAGCAGCGTAGCGTTAACGACTGAAGCTTTCTTT
12	.	TRBJ2-7	.	TRBV30	CAWATGNSEQYF	TGTGCCTGGGCTACAGGGAACTCCGAGCAGTACTTC
15	.	TRBJ2-1	.	TRBV19	CASTGRGPKTKEQFF	TGTGCCAGTACGGGAAGAGGACCTAAAACCAAAGAGCAGTTCTTC
17	few	TRBJ2-3	.	TRBV10-3	CASSLSLTGGVTDTQYF	TGTGCCAGCAGCCTTTCCCTCACAGGGGGGGTCACAGATACGCAGTATTTT
15	many	TRBJ2-1	.	TRBV19	CASSTGSSSYNEQFF	TGTGCCAGTAGTACGGGGTCGAGCTCCTACAATGAGCAGTTCTTC
18	.	TRBJ2-7	.	TRBV4-3	CASSQALSPSPLTYEQYF	TGCGCCAGCAGCCAAGCCCTGTCCCCGTCACCTCTTACCTACGAGCAGTACTTC
12	few	TRBJ1-2	.	TRBV6-4	CAEDVENYGYTF	TGTGCCGAGGATGTAGAGAACTATGGCTACACCTTC
13	many	TRBJ1-2	TRBD1	TRBV12-3/TRBV12-4	CASRTGTGDGYTF	TGTGCCAGCAGAACCGGAACAGGGGATGGCTACACCTTC